Listed below are T cell receptor beta chains from one sample, sequenced in a study of OX40 agonist ivuxolimab in advanced cancers. Using immunoSEQ multiplex PCR, the repertoire was profiled, and TCRdb retains in-frame clones only, with some absent. The top ten hold over 35% of the sample, which has 13,000 or so clones, over 80% seen once. The sequencing here drew on CD4+ or CD8+ T cells sorted from blood, taken in a trial of the OX40 agonist ivuxolimab. The receptors originated from an adult with an advanced solid tumor such as melanoma, head and neck, liver or kidney cancer. The CDR3 runs from the conserved cysteine through the conserved F or W. Fields, in order: J gene, V gene, clone size, D gene, CDR3 DNA, CDR3 protein. A D gene is named only where the DNA matches it firmly. Size is omitted from some rows. Given values are once, few, many or a class for expanded clones.

J gene: TRBJ1-6; V gene: TRBV7-2; clone size: once; D gene: TRBD1; CDR3 DNA: TGTGCCAGCAGCTTAGCGGGGACAGGGGGAGGTTCACCCCTCCACTTT; CDR3 protein: CASSLAGTGGGSPLHF
J gene: TRBJ2-7; V gene: TRBV29-1; clone size: few; D gene: .; CDR3 DNA: TGCAGCGTTGAAGACGATAGGGGCCTCTCCTACGAGCAGTACTTC; CDR3 protein: CSVEDDRGLSYEQYF
J gene: TRBJ2-1; V gene: TRBV30; clone size: .; D gene: .; CDR3 DNA: TGTGCCTGGAGTGTTAGCGAGGGCAATGAGCAGTTCTTC; CDR3 protein: CAWSVSEGNEQFF
J gene: TRBJ2-3; V gene: TRBV7-2; clone size: .; D gene: TRBD1; CDR3 DNA: TGTGCCAGCCACGATTCCGGGACAGGGGGCGCAGATACGCAGTATTTT; CDR3 protein: CASHDSGTGGADTQYF
J gene: TRBJ2-2; V gene: TRBV11-2; clone size: .; D gene: .; CDR3 DNA: TGTGCCAGCAGCTTTGGGCAACCCGCGAACACCGGGGAGCTGTTTTTT; CDR3 protein: CASSFGQPANTGELFF
J gene: TRBJ2-7; V gene: TRBV27; clone size: .; D gene: TRBD1; CDR3 DNA: TGTGCCAGCAGTTTAACCCCAGGGGGCCACGAGCAGTACTTC; CDR3 protein: CASSLTPGGHEQYF
J gene: TRBJ2-7; V gene: TRBV7-8; clone size: .; D gene: TRBD1; CDR3 DNA: TGTGCCAGCAGCTTAGAAGGGGGCCCACGGGAAGAGCAGTACTTC; CDR3 protein: CASSLEGGPREEQYF
J gene: TRBJ2-7; V gene: TRBV7-9; clone size: few; D gene: .; CDR3 DNA: TGTGCCAGCAGACCAGGGGGGGCAGGGCCCGAGCAGTACTTC; CDR3 protein: CASRPGGAGPEQYF
J gene: TRBJ2-7; V gene: TRBV7-6; clone size: .; D gene: .; CDR3 DNA: TGTGCCAGCAGCCGCAATCCGGGTTCAGACGAGCAGTACTTC; CDR3 protein: CASSRNPGSDEQYF
J gene: TRBJ1-1; V gene: TRBV30; clone size: .; D gene: .; CDR3 DNA: TGTGCCTGGAGGGAGGGCCTTTACACTGAAGCTTTCTTT; CDR3 protein: CAWREGLYTEAFF
J gene: TRBJ2-1; V gene: TRBV27; clone size: once; D gene: TRBD1; CDR3 DNA: TGTGCCAGCAGTCCCTACCTCAGGGGGAAGAATGAGCAGTTCTTC; CDR3 protein: CASSPYLRGKNEQFF
J gene: TRBJ1-5; V gene: TRBV5-8; clone size: large; D gene: TRBD1; CDR3 DNA: TGTGCCAGCAGCATACAGGGGTATAGCAATCAGCCCCAGCATTTT; CDR3 protein: CASSIQGYSNQPQHF
J gene: TRBJ1-3; V gene: TRBV30; clone size: .; D gene: TRBD1; CDR3 DNA: TGTGCCTGGAGTTGGGACAGCCGCTCTGGAAACACCATATATTTT; CDR3 protein: CAWSWDSRSGNTIYF
J gene: TRBJ1-5; V gene: TRBV5-1; clone size: .; D gene: .; CDR3 DNA: TGCGCCAGCAGAATTGTTCAGCCCCAGCATTTT; CDR3 protein: CASRIVQPQHF
J gene: TRBJ1-2; V gene: TRBV6-1; clone size: .; D gene: .; CDR3 DNA: TGTGCCAGCAGTGATCGGCTCCTCACTAACTATGGCTACACCTTC; CDR3 protein: CASSDRLLTNYGYTF
J gene: TRBJ1-1; V gene: TRBV28; clone size: .; D gene: .; CDR3 DNA: TGTGCCAGCAGTATGGGGCAGGGGTTCAACACTGAAGCTTTCTTT; CDR3 protein: CASSMGQGFNTEAFF
J gene: TRBJ2-2; V gene: TRBV19; clone size: .; D gene: .; CDR3 DNA: TGTGCCAGTAGTATTGGGCATCCGCCCGGGGAGCTGTTTTTT; CDR3 protein: CASSIGHPPGELFF
J gene: TRBJ2-3; V gene: TRBV6-5; clone size: .; D gene: .; CDR3 DNA: TGTGCCAGCGGGAAGGGGGGGTTGGAGTATTTT; CDR3 protein: CASGKGGLEYF
J gene: TRBJ2-2; V gene: TRBV6-5; clone size: .; D gene: .; CDR3 DNA: TGTGCCAGCAGTTACGCCGGGGAGCTGTTTTTT; CDR3 protein: CASSYAGELFF
J gene: TRBJ1-3; V gene: TRBV7-9; clone size: .; D gene: TRBD1; CDR3 DNA: TGTGCCAGCAACGAACCGGGACAGGGATATTCGTCCTCTGGAAACACCATATATTTT; CDR3 protein: CASNEPGQGYSSSGNTIYF